This T cell receptor beta chain is drawn from a study of T cells in Graves' hyperthyroidism and ophthalmopathy. Study details: Peripheral blood was collected at initial diagnosis, before any treatment.

This clonotype has a count of ten or more. This CDR3 is built from 14 residues. CDR1 and CDR2 from the germline V gene are SEHNR and FQNEAQ (reference sequence). After removal of 4 bases from V and 7 bases from J, the junction contained 8 bases not matched to a gene. An approximately 10 ml volume of fresh peripheral blood provided the PBMCs. Amplification of TCR beta CDR3 regions was performed using RNA transcripts as template. During a first-round RT-PCR of the TCR CDR3, the HTBI primer set was used. A single record per CDR3 protein comes from TCRdb applying MiXCR to the multiplex PCR reads. Here the sample spans 500,000 to 750,000 distinct CDR3 sequences, approximately 15% being singletons.

The sequenced sample was blood. This receptor was identified in a woman aged 18-30 years with Graves' ophthalmopathy. The chain recombines TRBV7-9 with TRBJ2-7; TRBD1 matches 9 bases. The CDR3 nucleotides are TGTGCCAGCAGCTCTGGGACAGGGTCTTTTGAGCAGTACTTC. Amino acid sequence: CASSSGTGSFEQYF.